This T cell receptor beta chain originates from a study of Graves' ophthalmopathy and Graves' hyperthyroidism. Points from the study as a whole: Detection in blood was also observed for most expanded thyroid clonotypes above 0.001 frequency.

Moderate-to-severe activity, CAS ≥3, NOSPECS ≥4 and a duration under 3 months were seen in donors with ophthalmopathy. This clonotype was picked up many times. The antigen remains unidentified. RNA served as the template for amplifying TCR beta CDR3 regions. First-round RT-PCR relied on HTBI primers, and a second-round multiplex PCR came next. MiXCR, applied by TCRdb to the multiplex PCR reads, yields one record per CDR3 protein. The sample has 350,000 or so distinct CDR3 sequences, 17% seen once; the top ten hold 10% to 15%. CDR3 size: 12 residues. Trimming at V came to 1 base and at J to 5 bases, leaving 0 bases not matched to a gene. Germline lookup yields CDR1 DFQATT and CDR2 SNEGSKA (reference sequence).

This TCR came from an adult man with Graves' ophthalmopathy. Sequencing used peripheral blood. The chain joins TRBV20-1 to TRBJ1-1, with TRBD1 matching over 8 bases. CDR3 sequence reads: CSARGQGTEAFF. The CDR3 DNA follows: TGCAGTGCTAGAGGACAGGGGACTGAAGCTTTCTTT.